The clone carrying this T cell receptor beta chain was picked up a small number of times. Its specificity is not known. With 10-nucleotide random UMIs included, cDNA was synthesized by 5'RACE. One entry per CDR3 protein results from TCRdb running MiXCR on the 5' RACE reads. The table records some 45,000 distinct CDR3 sequences, around 13% of them present only once. V was clipped by 4 bases and J by 4 bases, with 10 bases between them. The CDR3 totals 13 residues. The source of the sample is a study of neurological immune-mediated disorders. The time point is: longitudinal time-point 2. PBMCs numbering 2 million and stored at -80 C yielded the unsorted libraries. General study findings and limits: The absence of shared CDR3 amino acid sequences among expanded clones across subjects suggests private repertoires in all groups.

Sequenced material: PBMCs. The chain has TRBV12-3 or TRBV12-4 and TRBJ1-2, with unresolved D. This receptor was taken from a male donor with HTLV-1-associated myelopathy (HAM/TSP). The CDR3 is CASSSEFLYGYTF. CDR3 sequence (DNA): TGTGCCAGCAGTTCGGAGTTTCTCTATGGCTACACCTTC.